A single sample is the source of the 22 T cell receptor beta chains below, sequenced in a study of blood T cell repertoires in COVID-19. Here immunoSEQ multiplex PCR was the method, and the copy in TCRdb shows in-frame clones only, minus some. The sample lists about 280,000 clones, roughly 85% occurring once. Sequenced input: peripheral blood. Source of these receptors: a human donor in a cohort sampled during active COVID-19.

The V gene is TRBV28, the J gene TRBJ1-4, with 9 bases identical to TRBD1. CDR1 is MDHEN and CDR2 is SYDVKM in the germline V gene. There are 18 residues in the CDR3. Germline trimming cut 6 bases from V and 5 bases from J; bases unmatched to any gene: 16. This chain's CDR3 is CASSLTGGLGSLNEKLFF. The CDR3 DNA follows: TGTGCCAGCAGCCTGACAGGGGGATTGGGGTCCTTAAATGAAAAACTGTTTTTT.

In this sample, this clone turned up once. This chain connects TRBV2 to TRBJ2-1; TRBD2 is a possible D gene (7 bases). The CDR3 spans 15 residues. With 3 bases removed from V and 9 bases from J, the gap between germline ends came to 18 bases. Germline loops: CDR1 SNHLY, CDR2 FYNNEI. The DNA for the CDR3 is TGTGCCAGCAGTGACTCTAGCGGAATGGGGGCTGAGCAGTTCTTC. Translated: CASSDSSGMGAEQFF.

The gene calls are TRBV18 and TRBJ2-1; 15 nucleotides agree with TRBD2. The CDR3 extends over 20 amino acids. Germline CDR1 is KGHSH and CDR2 is LQKENI. The ends lost 5 bases at V and 7 bases at J; junction bases unmatched: 18. The CDR3 here is CASSAGVGLAGGSSLNEQFF. CDR3 in DNA: TGTGCCAGCTCAGCCGGAGTGGGACTAGCGGGAGGCTCATCGCTGAATGAGCAGTTCTTC.

This chain joins TRBV27 and TRBJ2-1, with 7 nucleotides matching TRBD2. Germline V gives CDR1 MNHEY, CDR2 SMNVEV (reference sequence). The CDR3 consists of 16 residues. The V and J ends lost 4 bases and 8 bases, in that order; junction bases with no gene match: 14. The CDR3 DNA reads as TGTGCCAGCAGTTATGGGCGGGAGAGACTTTCATATGAGCAGTTCTTC. This translates into CASSYGRERLSYEQFF.

This chain connects TRBV6-5 to TRBJ2-6, with 8 nucleotides matching TRBD2. The CDR3 is made up of 15 amino acids. J lost 0 bases, V lost 7 bases, and 2 bases had no gene match. The germline V gene encodes CDR1 MNHEY and CDR2 SVGAGI. The CDR3 sequence: CASTAGGSGANVLTF. The CDR3 region has the DNA TGTGCCAGCACCGCGGGGGGCTCTGGGGCCAACGTCCTGACTTTC.

This chain links TRBV6-1 with TRBJ1-6; 7 bases fit TRBD1. Trimming removed 0 bases from V and 2 bases from J; junction bases left unmatched: 1. In germline, CDR1 is MNHNS, CDR2 SASEGT. The CDR3 totals 16 residues. The CDR3 DNA is TGTGCCAGCAGTGAAGCAGGGGGCGCCTATAATTCACCCCTCCACTTT. This codes for CASSEAGGAYNSPLHF.

V usage is TRBV20-1 and J usage is TRBJ2-1; 7 nucleotides line up with TRBD2. This CDR3 is built from 14 residues. The V and J ends lost 3 bases and 4 bases, in that order; junction bases with no gene match: 6. Germline CDR1 and CDR2: DFQATT and SNEGSKA (reference sequence). In nucleotides, the CDR3 is TGCAGTGCTAGTCGGCCTAGCGGTTACAATGAGCAGTTCTTC. It yields the protein CSASRPSGYNEQFF.

The chain is built from TRBV11-1 and TRBJ2-3; TRBD1 aligns across 10 bases. CDR1 and CDR2 (germline): SGHAT, FQDESV (reference sequence). The ends lost 6 bases at V and 6 bases at J; junction bases unmatched: 9. This CDR3 spans 15 amino acids. The CDR3 DNA reads TGTGCCAGCAGTTCCCGGGACAGGGGCCTGGATACGCAGTATTTT. Residues: CASSSRDRGLDTQYF.

This clone was seen a few times. V gene TRBV10-3 combines with J gene TRBJ2-1; 7 nucleotides agree with TRBD1. V lost 5 bases and J lost 8; bases outside the gene matches: 6. CDR3 length: 13 residues. Germline CDR1 ENHRY, CDR2 SYGVKD. The CDR3 here is CAISPRGYDEQFF. CDR3 in DNA: TGTGCCATCAGTCCCAGGGGGTATGATGAGCAGTTCTTC.

J is TRBJ1-5 and V is TRBV18; TRBD1 matches 8 bases. The CDR3 totals 15 residues. Trimming removed 2 bases from V and 3 bases from J; junction bases left unmatched: 3. Germline CDR1 is KGHSH and CDR2 is LQKENI. CDR3 amino acids: CASSPAGGLNQPQHF. The CDR3 coding sequence is TGTGCCAGCTCACCAGCAGGGGGCCTCAATCAGCCCCAGCATTTT.

This clone was seen once. This chain uses TRBV7-9 with TRBJ2-6, with a weak D call TRBD1 (5 bases). Germline values: CDR1 SEHNR, CDR2 FQNEAQ (reference sequence). The CDR3 sequence is 16 residues long. Trimming left V 1 base short and J 0 bases short, with 7 bases between. The CDR3 nucleotides are TGTGCCAGCAGCTTAGTCAGGGCCTCTGGGGCCAACGTCCTGACTTTC. Its protein is CASSLVRASGANVLTF.

This clone was seen a single time. This chain uses TRBV12-5 with TRBJ1-5; D is undetermined. The germline V and J ends were trimmed by 8 bases and 4 bases, with 12 bases remaining between them. Germline V gene data show CDR1 as LGHNT and CDR2 as FRNRAP. The CDR3 runs to 13 residues. DNA for the CDR3: TGTGCTAGTAGCTGGATAGCAAATCAGCCCCAGCATTTT. This sequence encodes CASSWIANQPQHF. The full variable domain, rest sourced from reference TRBV12-5 and TRBJ1-5, is DARVTQTPRHKVTEMGQEVTMRCQPILGHNTVFWYRQTMMQGLELLAYFRNRAPLDDSGMPKDRFSAEMPDATLATLKIQPSEPRDSAVYFCASSWIANQPQHFGDGTRLSIL.

The CDR3 DNA reads TGTGCCATCAGAAGAGACTCTGGAAACACCATATATTTT. This encodes CAIRRDSGNTIYF. The rearrangement links TRBV10-3 to TRBJ1-3; D remains unclear. There are 13 residues in the CDR3. V was pared by 6 bases and J by 0 bases, with 6 bases between. The germline CDR1 and CDR2 sequences are ENHRY and SYGVKD.

This chain links TRBV25-1 with TRBJ2-5, with 11 bases lining up with TRBD2. Germline loops: CDR1 MGHDK, CDR2 SYGVNS. V dropped 5 bases and J dropped 3; count of bases not matched to a gene: 5. This CDR3 is built from 15 residues. The chain's CDR3 is CASSYLSGREETQYF. In nucleotides, the CDR3 is TGTGCCAGCAGTTACCTTAGCGGGAGGGAAGAGACCCAGTACTTC.

This clone has more than one count but fewer than ten. This chain uses TRBV9 with TRBJ2-7, with TRBD2 matching 9 bases. The CDR3 is 15 residues long. J was trimmed by 0 bases and V by 4 bases; bases with no gene match: 5. Germline V gene sequence: CDR1 SGDLS, CDR2 YYNGEE. The CDR3 DNA reads as TGTGCCAGCAGCTTCCAAGCGGGAGGCTCCTACGAGCAGTACTTC. Amino acid sequence: CASSFQAGGSYEQYF.

This rearrangement joins TRBV27 to TRBJ2-3; 8 nucleotides match TRBD2. The CDR3 totals 15 residues. Germline V lookup: CDR1 MNHEY, CDR2 SMNVEV (reference sequence). V gave up 3 bases and J gave up 2 bases; unmatched junction bases: 4. The CDR3 loop is CASSFRSGVTDTQYF. CDR3 nucleotides: TGTGCCAGCAGTTTCCGTAGCGGGGTCACAGATACGCAGTATTTT.

J is TRBJ1-6 and V is TRBV3-1 (or the pseudogene TRBV3-2), with a possible D match to TRBD1 (5 bases). The germline V gene encodes CDR1 LGHDT and CDR2 YNNKEL (reference sequence). The CDR3 has 15 amino acids. With 3 bases removed from V and 4 bases from J, the gap between germline ends came to 10 bases. DNA of the CDR3: TGTGCCAGCAGCCACTCGGACATTTATAATTCACCCCTCCACTTT. Translating gives CASSHSDIYNSPLHF.

This clone was counted once. V and J are TRBV11-2 and TRBJ2-1; 8 bases agree with TRBD2. J was trimmed by 8 bases and V by 3 bases; bases with no gene match: 6. In germline, CDR1 is SGHAT, CDR2 FQNNGV. The CDR3 has 14 amino acids. Here the CDR3 reads CASSFAGGQDEQFF. The CDR3 region has the DNA TGTGCCAGCAGCTTTGCGGGGGGTCAAGATGAGCAGTTCTTC.

The chain uses TRBV6-5 and TRBJ2-7; TRBD1 is a possible D gene (5 bases). The V and J ends lost 5 bases and 3 bases respectively, with 17 bases between them. CDR3 length equals 15 residues. Per germline, CDR1 MNHEY and CDR2 SVGAGI. CDR3 DNA: TGTGCCAGCAGTAACCCCGATCCAGGGTTCTACGAGCAGTACTTC. This encodes CASSNPDPGFYEQYF.

The chain recombines TRBV15 with TRBJ2-2; 10 bases align to TRBD2. The CDR3 is 15 amino acids. The V segment lost 3 bases and the J segment 7 bases; nucleotides outside the gene matches: 5. The germline V gene has CDR1 LNHNV and CDR2 YYDKDF (reference sequence). The CDR3 bases are TGTGCCACCAGCAGTCCTAGCGGGAGATTCGGGGAGCTGTTTTTT. This gives the protein CATSSPSGRFGELFF.

The CDR3 sequence is CASSQDMASSWQFF. In nucleotides, the CDR3 is TGCGCCAGCAGCCAAGATATGGCTTCCAGTTGGCAGTTCTTC. The genes are TRBV4-1 and TRBJ2-1; unclear D gene. The V gene's germline CDR1 is MGHRA and CDR2 YSYEKL. Between the trimmed V and J ends, which lost 0 bases and 12 bases, there was a span of 15 bases. CDR3 length: 14 amino acids.

The V gene is TRBV6-5, the J gene TRBJ1-3, with a tentative D call TRBD1 (6 bases). There are 15 residues in the CDR3. Germline values: CDR1 MNHEY, CDR2 SVGAGI. Trimming left V 2 bases short and J 4 bases short, with 12 bases between. The CDR3 here is CASSYNRVGGNTIYF. CDR3 nucleotide sequence: TGTGCCAGCAGTTACAACAGGGTAGGAGGAAACACCATATATTTT.